This TCR beta chain comes out of a study of cytomegalovirus exposure and HLA in healthy donors. Generated by immunoSEQ multiplex PCR, the TCRdb table keeps only in-frame clones and is missing some. The sample comprises 65,000 or so clones, 94% of which are singletons, and approximately 4.5% rests with the top ten. The clonotype comes from a man between 18 and 29 years old in good health and CMV-seropositive. Source material: PBMCs.

The CDR3 region has the DNA TGTGCCAGCAGTTTTAGTAACCCCCAGCATTTT. This codes for CASSFSNPQHF. V is TRBV28 and J is TRBJ1-5; D is uncertain. Trimming stripped 3 bases from V and 10 bases from J, with 7 bases between. CDR1 is MDHEN and CDR2 is SYDVKM in the germline V gene. The CDR3 runs 11 residues.